This TCR beta chain was sequenced for a study of OX40 agonist ivuxolimab in advanced cancers. The germline CDR1 and CDR2 sequences are SEHNR and FQNEAQ (reference sequence). V lost 1 base and J lost 6, with 7 bases in between. This CDR3 has 13 residues. Remarks on this clone: Its specificity is not known.

Clones were sequenced by immunoSEQ multiplex PCR, and TCRdb holds only the in-frame ones, with some missing. The repertoire includes about 99,000 clones, roughly 95% of them detected once, and around 2% sits in the top ten. Study conclusions and caveats: Expansion of clones was among the lowest in partial responders at 0.1-3.0 mg/kg. Fewer expanded clones were found on average in CD4+ than in CD8+ T cells. Doses of 0.1 to 3.0 mg/kg were accompanied by clonal expansion of CD4+ and CD8+ blood T cells by week 6.

Autoimmune disease history or systemic immunosuppression led to patients being barred. The source material was CD4+ or CD8+ T cells sorted from blood, sampled in a trial of the OX40 agonist ivuxolimab. The clonotype was recovered from an adult with an advanced solid tumor such as melanoma, head and neck, liver or kidney cancer. The chain is built from TRBV7-9 and TRBJ2-1; D is uncertain. CDR3 nucleotide sequence: TGTGCCAGCAGCTTAGAACTGATCAATGAGCAGTTCTTC. It yields the protein CASSLELINEQFF.